This passage covers 25 T cell receptor beta chains from one sample sequenced in a study of blood T cell repertoires in COVID-19. Some clones are missing from TCRdb's copy, which holds only in-frame ones; the method was immunoSEQ multiplex PCR. The sample has about 210,000 clones; under 90% are singletons. Sequenced: peripheral blood. All receptors derive from a woman of 80 years or more with COVID-19, enrolled during active disease.

This chain links TRBV7-6 with TRBJ2-1; 8 bases align to TRBD2. J gave up 10 bases and V 3 bases, and 11 bases lay outside the gene matches. This CDR3 has 15 residues. The germline V gene encodes CDR1 SGHVS and CDR2 FNYEAQ. The CDR3 protein is CASSFFGGASREQFF. The CDR3 bases are TGTGCCAGCAGCTTTTTCGGGGGGGCATCTCGGGAGCAGTTCTTC.

The rearrangement links TRBV5-1 to TRBJ2-5; tentatively, D is TRBD2 (7 bases). The CDR3 spans 14 residues. Germline V CDR1 and CDR2: SGHRS, YFSETQ. V lost 2 bases to trimming and J lost 1 base, with 9 bases between them. CDR3 amino acids: CASSFRGAQETQYF. Here the CDR3 DNA reads TGCGCCAGCAGCTTCCGGGGGGCCCAAGAGACCCAGTACTTC.

The chain combines TRBV11-2 with TRBJ2-7; 10 nucleotides match TRBD1. J was trimmed by 6 bases and V by 3 bases; bases with no gene match: 2. The CDR3 is 13 residues long. Germline lookup yields CDR1 SGHAT and CDR2 FQNNGV. CDR3 nucleotide sequence: TGTGCCAGCAGCTTCGACAGGGGGCCCGAGCAGTACTTC. It encodes CASSFDRGPEQYF.

This clone was observed once. V and J are TRBV6-2 or TRBV6-3 and TRBJ1-2; 7 nucleotides agree with TRBD1. Germline CDR1 reads MNHEY; CDR2 reads SVGEGT. CDR3 length: 14 residues. V was pared by 7 bases and J by 4 bases, with 9 bases of the junction left unmatched. The CDR3 DNA is TGTGCCAGCACCCCACAGGGGCAGGGCTATGGCTACACCTTC. Its protein product is CASTPQGQGYGYTF.

This clone was detected only a few times. The genes are TRBV20-1 and TRBJ2-2; 7 nucleotides agree with TRBD2. Germline V CDR1 and CDR2: DFQATT, SNEGSKA (reference sequence). The CDR3 loop spans 14 amino acids. V was pared by 3 bases and J by 2 bases, with 3 bases of the junction left unmatched. The CDR3 sequence: CSASRGGNTGELFF. The CDR3 DNA follows: TGCAGTGCTAGTCGCGGGGGAAACACCGGGGAGCTGTTTTTT.

The chain is built from TRBV30 and TRBJ2-1; 7 bases align to TRBD2. The length of the CDR3 is 12 residues. The junction had 4 bases not matched to a gene; V was cut back by 3 bases and J by 8 bases. Germline V lookup: CDR1 GTSNPN, CDR2 SVGIG (reference sequence). The CDR3 sequence: CAWSGSGDEQFF. The CDR3 nucleotides read TGTGCCTGGAGCGGGAGCGGGGATGAGCAGTTCTTC.

The chain is built from TRBV6-5 and TRBJ1-1; D is unresolved. The CDR3 sequence is 13 residues long. The germline CDR1 and CDR2 sequences are MNHEY and SVGAGI. Between the trimmed V and J ends, which lost 2 bases and 5 bases, there was a span of 9 bases. This CDR3 reads CASSYTGKTEAFF. Written as DNA, the CDR3 is TGTGCCAGCAGTTACACGGGTAAAACTGAAGCTTTCTTT.

This chain connects TRBV18 to TRBJ1-4; 7 nucleotides agree with TRBD1. Germline loops: CDR1 KGHSH, CDR2 LQKENI. This CDR3 has 15 residues. V trimming: 4 bases; J trimming: 5 bases; junction bases outside the gene matches: 7. The CDR3 is CASSRSGTANEKLFF. CDR3 nucleotides: TGTGCCAGCTCACGGTCCGGGACAGCAAATGAAAAACTGTTTTTT.

This chain links TRBV2 with TRBJ1-2, with 9 bases aligning to TRBD1. Trimming cost V 6 bases and J 6 bases; bases outside gene matches: 8. The CDR3 has 14 residues. Germline V gene lookup returns CDR1 SNHLY and CDR2 FYNNEI. CDR3 sequence reads: CASSETGGRDGYTF. In DNA, the CDR3 is TGTGCCAGCAGCGAGACAGGGGGACGGGATGGCTACACCTTC.

The rearrangement uses TRBV19 and TRBJ1-1, with D perhaps matching TRBD1 (6 bases). V was shortened by 6 bases and J by 0 bases, with 11 bases between the two germline ends. The CDR3 runs 14 residues. The V gene's germline CDR1 is LNHDA and CDR2 SQIVND (reference sequence). CDR3 coding DNA: TGTGCCAGTAGGGATCAGGGGATGAACACTGAAGCTTTCTTT. This codes for CASRDQGMNTEAFF.

Worth noting for this clone: At one end, the junction sequence differs from germline, possibly due to a read error. The chain combines TRBV27 with TRBJ2-5, with 11 bases that match TRBD1. CDR3 length: 16 amino acids. CDR1 is MNHEY, CDR2 SMNVEV, per germline (reference sequence). The CDR3 coding sequence is TGTGTCAGCAGTTTTGGGACAGGGGGACTTCAAGAGACCCAGTACTTC. As protein: CVSSFGTGGLQETQYF.

This clone is a singleton in its sample. The CDR3 is CASSTSVGGNQPQHF. The CDR3 coding sequence is TGTGCCAGTAGTACCTCGGTAGGGGGCAATCAGCCCCAGCATTTT. The V and J genes are TRBV19 and TRBJ1-5; a weak D match, TRBD1 (5 bases). The V end was cut by 4 bases, the J end by 2 bases, with 12 bases between. This CDR3 region has 15 residues. Germline V CDR1 and CDR2: LNHDA, SQIVND (reference sequence).

On this clone itself: This specimen includes other DNA sequences encoding the same CDR3. This chain connects TRBV24-1 to TRBJ1-2, with 7 bases matching TRBD1. CDR1 and CDR2 (germline): KGHDR, SFDVKD. The CDR3 contains 12 residues. Unmatched junction bases numbered 0, after V lost 6 bases and J lost 3 bases. CDR3 region: CATSQGDYGYTF. The DNA of the CDR3 is TGTGCCACCAGTCAGGGGGACTATGGCTACACCTTC.

The chain links TRBV3-1 (or the pseudogene TRBV3-2) to TRBJ1-2; tentative D call: TRBD1 (6 bases). The V gene lost 2 bases and the J gene lost 8 bases, with 24 bases spanning the gap. CDR3 size: 17 residues. Germline CDR1 is LGHDT and CDR2 is YNNKEL (reference sequence). This chain's CDR3 is CASSQRGPQTATGGYTF. CDR3 coding DNA: TGTGCCAGCAGCCAAAGGGGCCCACAGACAGCCACAGGGGGCTACACCTTC.

V gene TRBV5-1 combines with J gene TRBJ1-3; D remains ambiguous. Trimming cost V 4 bases and J 3 bases, with 8 bases left between them. This CDR3 contains 13 residues. Germline V CDR1 and CDR2: SGHRS, YFSETQ. In DNA, the CDR3 is TGCGCCAGCAGCATACAAGATGGAAACACCATATATTTT. This encodes CASSIQDGNTIYF.

The chain links TRBV27 to TRBJ2-2, with D possibly matching TRBD2 (6 bases). The CDR3 has 17 amino acids. Germline loops: CDR1 MNHEY, CDR2 SMNVEV (reference sequence). The V end lost 3 bases, the J end lost 6 bases, and 20 bases lay between the germline ends. The CDR3 loop is CASSFGFGGGVSGELFF. In DNA form, the CDR3 reads TGTGCCAGCAGTTTCGGGTTTGGAGGAGGGGTTTCCGGGGAGCTGTTTTTT.

The V and J genes are TRBV2 and TRBJ2-3; 11 bases map to TRBD2. The ends lost 10 bases at V and 2 bases at J; junction bases unmatched: 5. CDR1 and CDR2 from the germline V gene are SNHLY and FYNNEI. The CDR3 consists of 14 residues. CDR3 protein: CATRLAGLTDTQYF. The DNA for the CDR3 is TGTGCCACTAGACTAGCGGGGCTCACAGATACGCAGTATTTT.

This clone occurred many times. This chain uses TRBV6-5 with TRBJ1-5; D gene unclear. Deletions cut 3 bases from V and 4 bases from J, with 7 bases between. CDR1 is MNHEY, CDR2 SVGAGI, per germline. The CDR3 runs 13 residues. CDR3 in amino acids: CASSYGGNQPQHF. The CDR3 bases are TGTGCCAGCAGTTATGGAGGGAATCAGCCCCAGCATTTT.

The chain carries TRBV11-3 and TRBJ2-3, with 7 bases fitting TRBD1. In germline, CDR1 is SGHNT, CDR2 YENEEA. This CDR3 contains 16 residues. After removal of 0 bases from V and 4 bases from J, the junction contained 7 bases not matched to a gene. CDR3 protein: CASSLDPTGTADTQYF. The CDR3 nucleotides read TGTGCCAGCAGCTTAGACCCGACAGGGACGGCAGATACGCAGTATTTT.

V gene TRBV24-1 combines with J gene TRBJ2-1; 9 bases are a match to TRBD1. The CDR3 covers 15 residues. The V and J ends lost 7 bases and 0 bases, in that order; junction bases with no gene match: 3. Germline assignment: CDR1 KGHDR and CDR2 SFDVKD. CDR3 loop: CATSPTGGSYNEQFF. CDR3 in DNA: TGTGCCACCAGCCCGACAGGGGGCTCCTACAATGAGCAGTTCTTC.

The table lists this clone with a few counts. J is TRBJ1-1 and V is TRBV5-1; possibly TRBD1 for D (5 bases). This CDR3 is built from 14 residues. Germline V gives CDR1 SGHRS, CDR2 YFSETQ. Trimming shortened V by 3 bases and J by 7 bases, and 16 bases separated the two germline ends. For the CDR3, the DNA is TGCGCCAGCAGCTCGACCCCCGGTAGGGGTGAAGCTTTCTTT. This codes for CASSSTPGRGEAFF.

The chain couples TRBV7-8 to TRBJ2-7, with unresolved D. The CDR3 runs 13 residues. Per the germline V gene, CDR1 is SGHVS and CDR2 is FQNEAQ. Trimming pared 5 bases from V and 3 bases from J, leaving 11 bases between. This CDR3 is CASSRVVGYEQYF. DNA for the CDR3: TGTGCCAGCAGCCGGGTGGTCGGCTACGAGCAGTACTTC.

V is TRBV5-1 and J is TRBJ2-1; 12 bases map to TRBD2. The germline gives CDR1 SGHRS, CDR2 YFSETQ. Trimming removed 3 bases from V and 5 bases from J; junction bases left unmatched: 3. This CDR3 contains 15 residues. The CDR3 reads CASSYGLAGNNEQFF. Here the CDR3 DNA reads TGCGCCAGCAGCTACGGACTAGCGGGGAACAATGAGCAGTTCTTC.

This chain links TRBV7-3 with TRBJ2-1; TRBD1 might be the D (5 bases). This CDR3 contains 15 residues. From germline, CDR1 is SGHTA and CDR2 FQGTGA. The V end was cut by 2 bases, the J end by 2 bases, with 10 bases between. CDR3 DNA sequence: TGTGCCAGCAGCTTAGAAGACAGTCCCTACAATGAGCAGTTCTTC. Translated, it gives CASSLEDSPYNEQFF.

The V and J genes are TRBV18 and TRBJ1-1; a possible D gene is TRBD1 (5 bases). Germline-derived CDR1 and CDR2 are KGHSH and LQKENI. V lost 1 base, J lost 7 bases, and 13 bases lay in between. CDR3 length equals 14 residues. CDR3 DNA sequence: TGTGCCAGCTCACCACGGCAGGGCAGGAGTGAAGCTTTCTTT. This gives the protein CASSPRQGRSEAFF.